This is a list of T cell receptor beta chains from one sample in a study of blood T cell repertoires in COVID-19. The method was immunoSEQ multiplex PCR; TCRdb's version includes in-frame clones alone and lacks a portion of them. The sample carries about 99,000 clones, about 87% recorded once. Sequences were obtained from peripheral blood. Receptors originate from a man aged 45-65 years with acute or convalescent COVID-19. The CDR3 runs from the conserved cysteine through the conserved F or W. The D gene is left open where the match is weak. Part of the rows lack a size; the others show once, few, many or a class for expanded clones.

TGCAGCGTTAGCAGGGGAAATAATCAGCCCCAGCATTTT	CSVSRGNNQPQHF	TRBV29-1	TRBJ1-5	-	-
TGTGCCAGCAGCTTAGTGTCGGGGGGCGGTTATTCACCCCTCCACTTT	CASSLVSGGGYSPLHF	TRBV7-2	TRBJ1-6	-	-
TGTGCCAGCTCACCTACAGGGTTGGAGACCCAGTACTTC	CASSPTGLETQYF	TRBV18	TRBJ2-5	-	-
TGTGCCAGCAGCCAAACCGGGGACAGGGGTCAGTCCCAGCATTTT	CASSQTGDRGQSQHF	TRBV3-1/TRBV3-2	TRBJ1-5	once	TRBD1
TGTGCCAGCAGCCCCGGGAGGGTCGGCGCAGATACGCAGTATTTT	CASSPGRVGADTQYF	TRBV7-2	TRBJ2-3	-	TRBD2
TGTGCCAGCAGCTTGGGCGGACTAGCGGCAGTTCGAGGGCGGTACGAGCAGTACTTC	CASSLGGLAAVRGRYEQYF	TRBV5-4	TRBJ2-7	-	TRBD2
TGTGCCAGCAGCTTAGCCGGGTTCTCCACAGATACGCAGTATTTT	CASSLAGFSTDTQYF	TRBV5-4	TRBJ2-3	few	-
TGTGCCAGCAGCCAAGAGTCGGAAGCGGGAGGGATTTTGGATGAGCAGTTCTTC	CASSQESEAGGILDEQFF	TRBV14	TRBJ2-1	-	TRBD2
TGTGCCAGCAGTCCAACAGGGGGTACGGTCGGTCAGCCCCAGCATTTT	CASSPTGGTVGQPQHF	TRBV28	TRBJ1-5	-	TRBD1
TGTGCCAGCAGGGGGGCAACAACCCCCTTCAGCACCTACGAGCAGTACTTC	CASRGATTPFSTYEQYF	TRBV9	TRBJ2-7	-	-
TGTGCCCTAGTATCGGTGACCCAGTACTTC	CALVSVTQYF	TRBV30	TRBJ2-5	-	-
TGTGCCAGTAGTAAGGCGCAGGGGGCTATGGGGGAGCTGTTTTTT	CASSKAQGAMGELFF	TRBV19	TRBJ2-2	-	TRBD1
TGTGCCAGCAGTTCAGGGGCGGCCTCCTACGAGCAGTACTTC	CASSSGAASYEQYF	TRBV27	TRBJ2-7	-	-
TGCGCCAGCAGCTTGGTTTCAGGGGGGAGCACAGATACGCAGTATTTT	CASSLVSGGSTDTQYF	TRBV5-1	TRBJ2-3	-	-
TGTGCCAGCTCCATCCCCGGGAATGAGCAGTTCTTC	CASSIPGNEQFF	TRBV7-9	TRBJ2-1	-	-
TGCGCCAGCCGTTCTCGCCCGCGAGAGGAGACCCAGTACTTC	CASRSRPREETQYF	TRBV5-1	TRBJ2-5	-	-
TGTGCCAGTACTGACAGGGGCGGTGAGCAGTTCTTC	CASTDRGGEQFF	TRBV19	TRBJ2-1	-	TRBD1
TGTGCCAGCAGCCTGACTCGGGGGAGCAATCAGCCCCAGCATTTT	CASSLTRGSNQPQHF	TRBV27	TRBJ1-5	-	-
TGTGCCAGCACCGACTTTCCCGGGACAGGGGTCCATGAGCAGTTCTTC	CASTDFPGTGVHEQFF	TRBV6-6	TRBJ2-1	-	TRBD1
TGTGCCAGTAGTATGGGGGCTAGCTCCTACGAGCAGTACTTC	CASSMGASSYEQYF	TRBV19	TRBJ2-7	-	-
TGTGCCAGCAGCCCCCAACAAGAGACCCAGTACTTC	CASSPQQETQYF	TRBV7-9	TRBJ2-5	-	-
TGTGCCAGCAAGCCCGGGACTAGCGCCTCGTTGGATGAGCAGTTCTTC	CASKPGTSASLDEQFF	TRBV28	TRBJ2-1	-	TRBD2
TGTGCCAGCAGCCGGGGGACTAGCGGGAGACCTAGGAACACCGGGGAGCTGTTTTTT	CASSRGTSGRPRNTGELFF	TRBV3-1/TRBV3-2	TRBJ2-2	once	TRBD2
TGTGCCAGCAGTGGTCCGGGACTATCCTCCTACGAGCAGTACTTC	CASSGPGLSSYEQYF	TRBV27	TRBJ2-7	once	TRBD2
TGTGCCACCAGCAGAGGCACGGGAAAGGGCACAGATACGCAGTATTTT	CATSRGTGKGTDTQYF	TRBV15	TRBJ2-3	-	-
TGTGCCAGCAGCTTTAGGGTCAGCGGATACACAGATACGCAGTATTTT	CASSFRVSGYTDTQYF	TRBV11-2	TRBJ2-3	-	-
TGTGCCACCAGGTCGGCAGGGGGCGAGTCAGATACGCAGTATTTT	CATRSAGGESDTQYF	TRBV24-1	TRBJ2-3	-	TRBD1
TGTGCCAGCAGCTTAGTATCTAGCGGGAGGACAGATACGCAGTATTTT	CASSLVSSGRTDTQYF	TRBV7-2	TRBJ2-3	-	TRBD2
TGTGCCTGGAGTTCGTGGTTCGGGACTATAGACAATGAGCAGTTCTTC	CAWSSWFGTIDNEQFF	TRBV30	TRBJ2-1	-	TRBD2
TGTGCCAGCAGCCCCATCGCCCAGCAGGGATCCTACGAGCAGTACTTC	CASSPIAQQGSYEQYF	TRBV9	TRBJ2-7	-	-
TGTGCCACCACTACAGGGTACACCGGGGAGCTGTTTTTT	CATTTGYTGELFF	TRBV15	TRBJ2-2	-	-
TGTGCCAGCAGCCCCAGGGGATACGAGCAGTACTTC	CASSPRGYEQYF	TRBV5-4	TRBJ2-7	-	-
TGTGCCAGCAGTAAGCTGAGCTCAGAGACCCAGTACTTC	CASSKLSSETQYF	TRBV28	TRBJ2-5	once	-
TGTGCCAGCAGCCCGGGGCGGGGGAACACTGAAGCTTTCTTT	CASSPGRGNTEAFF	TRBV7-8	TRBJ1-1	-	-
TGCGCCAGCAGCGCTATAGCGGGAGTGAGCACCGGGGAGCTGTTTTTT	CASSAIAGVSTGELFF	TRBV5-1	TRBJ2-2	-	TRBD2